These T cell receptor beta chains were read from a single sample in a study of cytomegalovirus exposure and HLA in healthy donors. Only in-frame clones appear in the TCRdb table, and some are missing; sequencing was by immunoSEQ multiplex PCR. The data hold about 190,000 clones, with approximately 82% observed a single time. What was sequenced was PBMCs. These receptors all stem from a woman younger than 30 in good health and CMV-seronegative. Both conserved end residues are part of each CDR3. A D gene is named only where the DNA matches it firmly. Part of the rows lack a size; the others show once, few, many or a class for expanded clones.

CDR3aa: CASSLSAGDNEQFF
CDR3nt: TGTGCCAGCAGCTTGTCTGCAGGTGACAATGAGCAGTTCTTC
d_gene: .
j_gene: TRBJ2-1
v_gene: TRBV7-7
abundance: once

CDR3aa: CASSLRDPGGLADPYNEQFF
CDR3nt: TGTGCCAGCAGTTTAAGGGACCCTGGAGGACTAGCGGATCCCTACAATGAGCAGTTCTTC
d_gene: TRBD2
j_gene: TRBJ2-1
v_gene: TRBV27
abundance: .

CDR3aa: CASSQEVPYHRYNEQFF
CDR3nt: TGCGCCAGCAGCCAAGAGGTACCATACCACCGGTACAATGAGCAGTTCTTC
d_gene: .
j_gene: TRBJ2-1
v_gene: TRBV4-3
abundance: .

CDR3aa: CASSPWSEGSQETQYF
CDR3nt: TGTGCCAGCAGCCCGTGGTCGGAGGGGAGCCAAGAGACCCAGTACTTC
d_gene: .
j_gene: TRBJ2-5
v_gene: TRBV7-2
abundance: .

CDR3aa: CASSSARGPSYEQYF
CDR3nt: TGTGCCAGCAGCTCGGCGAGGGGGCCCTCCTACGAGCAGTACTTC
d_gene: TRBD1
j_gene: TRBJ2-7
v_gene: TRBV7-9
abundance: few

CDR3aa: CASSYERETQYF
CDR3nt: TGTGCCAGCAGTTACGAACGGGAGACCCAGTACTTC
d_gene: .
j_gene: TRBJ2-5
v_gene: TRBV6-6
abundance: .

CDR3aa: CASSQWPGVEQYF
CDR3nt: TGCGCCAGCAGCCAATGGCCAGGGGTCGAGCAGTACTTC
d_gene: .
j_gene: TRBJ2-7
v_gene: TRBV4-3
abundance: .

CDR3aa: CAEWGTGGTEAFF
CDR3nt: TGTGCCGAATGGGGGACAGGTGGCACTGAAGCTTTCTTT
d_gene: TRBD1
j_gene: TRBJ1-1
v_gene: TRBV2
abundance: few

CDR3aa: CASSWTGGHSYGYTF
CDR3nt: TGTGCCAGCAGCTGGACAGGGGGCCATAGCTATGGCTACACCTTC
d_gene: TRBD1
j_gene: TRBJ1-2
v_gene: TRBV5-5
abundance: few

CDR3aa: CASSSTGANYGYTF
CDR3nt: TGCGCCAGCAGCTCTACAGGGGCAAACTATGGCTACACCTTC
d_gene: TRBD1
j_gene: TRBJ1-2
v_gene: TRBV10-2
abundance: .

CDR3aa: CASSLGQGAQAFF
CDR3nt: TGTGCCAGCAGCCTAGGACAGGGGGCTCAAGCTTTCTTT
d_gene: TRBD1
j_gene: TRBJ1-1
v_gene: TRBV4-2
abundance: once

CDR3aa: CASSLRRGQTGANVLTF
CDR3nt: TGTGCCAGCAGCTTGAGAAGGGGGCAAACTGGGGCCAACGTCCTGACTTTC
d_gene: TRBD1
j_gene: TRBJ2-6
v_gene: TRBV5-8
abundance: .

CDR3aa: CASSQGAMNTEAFF
CDR3nt: TGTGCCAGCAGCCAGGGGGCTATGAACACTGAAGCTTTCTTT
d_gene: TRBD1
j_gene: TRBJ1-1
v_gene: TRBV7-8
abundance: few

CDR3aa: CASSPGTGRSF
CDR3nt: TGCGCCAGCAGCCCTGGGACAGGGCGAAGCTTC
d_gene: TRBD1
j_gene: TRBJ1-2
v_gene: TRBV5-1
abundance: few

CDR3aa: CASSQDNLGSGRADTQYF
CDR3nt: TGCGCCAGCAGCCAAGATAATTTGGGAAGCGGGAGGGCAGATACGCAGTATTTT
d_gene: TRBD2
j_gene: TRBJ2-3
v_gene: TRBV4-3
abundance: .

CDR3aa: CAISETSGQETQYF
CDR3nt: TGTGCCATCAGTGAGACTAGCGGCCAAGAGACCCAGTACTTC
d_gene: TRBD2
j_gene: TRBJ2-5
v_gene: TRBV10-3
abundance: once

CDR3aa: CASSVVGGGYTF
CDR3nt: TGTGCCAGCAGCGTAGTCGGAGGCGGCTACACCTTC
d_gene: .
j_gene: TRBJ1-2
v_gene: TRBV9
abundance: .

CDR3aa: CASSLGGAQRAQYF
CDR3nt: TGTGCCAGCAGTTTGGGGGGAGCTCAACGGGCCCAGTACTTC
d_gene: .
j_gene: TRBJ2-5
v_gene: TRBV9
abundance: once

CDR3aa: CASSLRGAKNTEAFF
CDR3nt: TGTGCCAGCAGCTTGCGGGGGGCGAAGAACACTGAAGCTTTCTTT
d_gene: .
j_gene: TRBJ1-1
v_gene: TRBV5-4
abundance: .

CDR3aa: CASNWAQGYQETQYF
CDR3nt: TGTGCCAGCAACTGGGCCCAGGGATACCAAGAGACCCAGTACTTC
d_gene: .
j_gene: TRBJ2-5
v_gene: TRBV7-2
abundance: .

CDR3aa: CASRTTTSYEQYF
CDR3nt: TGTGCCAGCAGAACTACTACTTCCTACGAGCAGTACTTC
d_gene: .
j_gene: TRBJ2-7
v_gene: TRBV28
abundance: .

CDR3aa: CASSPHRENYGYTF
CDR3nt: TGTGCCAGCAGTCCTCACAGGGAGAACTATGGCTACACCTTC
d_gene: .
j_gene: TRBJ1-2
v_gene: TRBV27
abundance: .

CDR3aa: CSARTGERYTQYF
CDR3nt: TGCAGCGCCAGAACAGGGGAAAGATATACGCAGTATTTT
d_gene: TRBD1
j_gene: TRBJ2-3
v_gene: TRBV29-1
abundance: .

CDR3aa: CASSIEAGGRNEQFF
CDR3nt: TGTGCCAGTAGTATAGAAGCGGGAGGGAGAAATGAGCAGTTCTTC
d_gene: TRBD2
j_gene: TRBJ2-1
v_gene: TRBV19
abundance: .

CDR3aa: CASSDMPDNEQFF
CDR3nt: TGTGCCAGCAGTGATATGCCAGACAATGAGCAGTTCTTC
d_gene: .
j_gene: TRBJ2-1
v_gene: TRBV25-1
abundance: .

CDR3aa: CASSGGIGGSETQYF
CDR3nt: TGTGCCAGCAGCGGGGGGATAGGAGGGAGTGAGACGCAGTATTTT
d_gene: .
j_gene: TRBJ2-3
v_gene: TRBV9
abundance: .

CDR3aa: CASSQPTTGSYEQYF
CDR3nt: TGTGCCAGCAGTCAGCCTACGACAGGAAGCTACGAGCAGTACTTC
d_gene: .
j_gene: TRBJ2-7
v_gene: TRBV27
abundance: .